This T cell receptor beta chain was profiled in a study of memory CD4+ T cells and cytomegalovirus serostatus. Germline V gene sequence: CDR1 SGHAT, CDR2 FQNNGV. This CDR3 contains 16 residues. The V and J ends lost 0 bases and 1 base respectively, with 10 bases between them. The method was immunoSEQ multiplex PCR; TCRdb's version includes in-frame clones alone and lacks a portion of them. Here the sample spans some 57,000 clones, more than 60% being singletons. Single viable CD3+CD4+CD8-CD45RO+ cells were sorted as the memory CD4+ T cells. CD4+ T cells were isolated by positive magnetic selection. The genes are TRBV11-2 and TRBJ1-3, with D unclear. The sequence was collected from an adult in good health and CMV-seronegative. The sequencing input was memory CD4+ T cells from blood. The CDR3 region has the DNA TGTGCCAGCAGCTTAGATCCAGTGAGGTCTGGAAACACCATATATTTT. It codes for CASSLDPVRSGNTIYF. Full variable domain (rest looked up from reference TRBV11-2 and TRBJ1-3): EAGVAQSPRYKIIEKRQSVAFWCNPISGHATLYWYQQILGQGPKLLIQFQNNGVVDDSQLPKDRFSAERLKGVDSTLKIQPAKLEDSAVYLCASSLDPVRSGNTIYFGEGSWLTVV.